This T cell receptor beta chain was found in a study of blood T cell repertoires in COVID-19. At the level of the study: Samples came from the United States, Italy and Spain, spanning acute and convalescent COVID-19. T cells, B-cell-depleted T cells, or PBMCs supplied cDNA or gDNA.

Original data processing: Nucleated cell counts were estimated from reference gene primer amplification. TCRdb keeps only in-frame clones here, not all; method: immunoSEQ multiplex PCR. D and trimming were read from the DNA, whereas the V and J calls and clone size are those reported in that table. The table includes about 200,000 clones, roughly 82% detected once. The V gene lost 5 bases and the J gene lost 4 bases, with 9 bases spanning the gap. The CDR3 runs to 13 residues. From germline, CDR1 is KGHSH and CDR2 LQKENI. The chain recombines TRBV18 with TRBJ1-3, with D possibly being TRBD1 (6 bases). This clonotype was sampled from a human donor in a cohort sampled during active COVID-19. Sequencing was done on a sample of peripheral blood. In nucleotides, the CDR3 is TGTGCCAGCTCAAGGGGGAGAGGAAACACCATATATTTT. This encodes CASSRGRGNTIYF.